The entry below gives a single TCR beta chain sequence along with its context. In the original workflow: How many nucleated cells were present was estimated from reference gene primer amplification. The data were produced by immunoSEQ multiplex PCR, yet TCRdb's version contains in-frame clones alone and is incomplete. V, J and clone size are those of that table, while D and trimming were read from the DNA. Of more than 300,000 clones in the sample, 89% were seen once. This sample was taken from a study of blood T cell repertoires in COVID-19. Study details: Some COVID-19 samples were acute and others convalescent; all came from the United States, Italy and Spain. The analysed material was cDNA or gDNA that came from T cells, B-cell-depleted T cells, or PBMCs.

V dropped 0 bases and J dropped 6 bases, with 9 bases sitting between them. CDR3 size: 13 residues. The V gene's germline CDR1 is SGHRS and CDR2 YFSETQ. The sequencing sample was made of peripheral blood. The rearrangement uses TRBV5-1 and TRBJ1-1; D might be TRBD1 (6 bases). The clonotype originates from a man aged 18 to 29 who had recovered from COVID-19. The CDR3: CASSLAGGPEAFF. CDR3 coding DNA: TGCGCCAGCAGCTTGGCGGGGGGCCCTGAAGCTTTCTTT.